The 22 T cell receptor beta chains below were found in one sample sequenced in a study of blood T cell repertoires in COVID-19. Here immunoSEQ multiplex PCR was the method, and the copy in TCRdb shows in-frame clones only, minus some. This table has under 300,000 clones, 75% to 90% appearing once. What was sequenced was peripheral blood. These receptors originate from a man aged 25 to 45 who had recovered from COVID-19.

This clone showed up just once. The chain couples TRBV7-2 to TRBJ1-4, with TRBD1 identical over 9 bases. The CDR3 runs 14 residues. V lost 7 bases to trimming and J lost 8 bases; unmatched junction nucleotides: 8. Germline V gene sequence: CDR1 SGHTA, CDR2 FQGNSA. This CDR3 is CASTPTGGGEKLFF. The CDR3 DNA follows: TGTGCCAGCACCCCGACAGGGGGAGGAGAAAAACTGTTTTTT.

The CDR3 DNA sequence: TGTGCCAGCAGTTACTCCACAGGGGGGGAAGCTTTCTTT. Translated, it gives CASSYSTGGEAFF. This rearrangement joins TRBV6-5 to TRBJ1-1; 8 positions agree with TRBD1. Germline V gene data show CDR1 as MNHEY and CDR2 as SVGAGI. The J segment lost 8 bases and the V segment lost 0 bases, leaving 2 bases of the junction unmatched. The CDR3 runs 13 residues.

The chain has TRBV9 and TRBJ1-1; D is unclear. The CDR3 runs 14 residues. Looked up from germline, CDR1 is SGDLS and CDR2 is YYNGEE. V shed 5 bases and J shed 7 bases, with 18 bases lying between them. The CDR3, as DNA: TGTGCCAGCAGTGCACAAGGAGGGTGGGATGAAGCTTTCTTT. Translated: CASSAQGGWDEAFF.

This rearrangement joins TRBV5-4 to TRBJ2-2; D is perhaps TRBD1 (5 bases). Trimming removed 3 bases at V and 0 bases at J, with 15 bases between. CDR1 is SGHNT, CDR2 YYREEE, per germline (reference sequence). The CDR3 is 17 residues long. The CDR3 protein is CASSSLDRTTNTGELFF. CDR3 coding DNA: TGTGCCAGCAGCTCGCTGGATAGGACAACGAACACCGGGGAGCTGTTTTTT.

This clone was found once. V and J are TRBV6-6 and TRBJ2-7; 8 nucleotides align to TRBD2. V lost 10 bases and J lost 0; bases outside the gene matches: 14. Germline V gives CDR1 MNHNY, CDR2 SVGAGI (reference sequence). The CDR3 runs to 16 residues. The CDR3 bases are TGTGCCACTCACGTTGGCGGGGGGCTGAGCTCCTACGAGCAGTACTTC. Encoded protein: CATHVGGGLSSYEQYF.

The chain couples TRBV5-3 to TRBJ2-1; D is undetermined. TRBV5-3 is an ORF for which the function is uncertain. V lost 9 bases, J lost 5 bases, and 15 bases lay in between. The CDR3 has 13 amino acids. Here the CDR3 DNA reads TGTGCCACCTATTCCCTTGTGGACAATGAGCAGTTCTTC. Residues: CATYSLVDNEQFF.

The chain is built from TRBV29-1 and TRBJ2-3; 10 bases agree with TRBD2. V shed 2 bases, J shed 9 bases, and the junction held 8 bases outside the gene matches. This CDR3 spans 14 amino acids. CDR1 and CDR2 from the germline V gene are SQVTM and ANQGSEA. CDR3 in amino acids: CSVERSSGGGTQYF. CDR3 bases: TGCAGCGTTGAAAGGTCTAGCGGGGGAGGAACGCAGTATTTT.

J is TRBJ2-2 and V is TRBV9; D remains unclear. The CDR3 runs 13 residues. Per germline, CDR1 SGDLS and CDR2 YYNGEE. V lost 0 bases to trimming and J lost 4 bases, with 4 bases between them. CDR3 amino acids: CASSVESTGELFF. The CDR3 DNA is TGTGCCAGCAGCGTAGAGAGCACCGGGGAGCTGTTTTTT.

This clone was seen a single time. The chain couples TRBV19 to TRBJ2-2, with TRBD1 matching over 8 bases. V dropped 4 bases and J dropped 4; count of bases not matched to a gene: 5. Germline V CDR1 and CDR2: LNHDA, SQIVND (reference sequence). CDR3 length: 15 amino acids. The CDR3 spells CASSNRQGPTGELFF. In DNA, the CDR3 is TGTGCCAGTAGTAACCGACAGGGGCCCACCGGGGAGCTGTTTTTT.

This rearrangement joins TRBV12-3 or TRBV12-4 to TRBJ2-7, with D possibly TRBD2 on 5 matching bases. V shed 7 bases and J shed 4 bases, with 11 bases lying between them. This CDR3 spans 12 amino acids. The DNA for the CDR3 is TGTGCCAGCACCTCCCGGGGTTACGAGCAGTACTTC. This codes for CASTSRGYEQYF.

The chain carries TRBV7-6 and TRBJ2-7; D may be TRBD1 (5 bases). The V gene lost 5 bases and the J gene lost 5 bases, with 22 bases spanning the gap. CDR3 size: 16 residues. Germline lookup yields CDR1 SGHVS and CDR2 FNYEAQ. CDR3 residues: CASSPAPQGFYDEQYF. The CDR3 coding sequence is TGTGCCAGCAGCCCAGCCCCGCAGGGCTTTTACGACGAGCAGTACTTC.

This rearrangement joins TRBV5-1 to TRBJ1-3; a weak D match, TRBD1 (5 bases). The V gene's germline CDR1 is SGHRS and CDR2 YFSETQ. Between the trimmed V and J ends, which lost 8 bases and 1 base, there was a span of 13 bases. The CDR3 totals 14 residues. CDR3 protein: CASSQGASGNTIYF. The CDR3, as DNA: TGCGCCAGTTCGCAGGGCGCTTCTGGAAACACCATATATTTT.

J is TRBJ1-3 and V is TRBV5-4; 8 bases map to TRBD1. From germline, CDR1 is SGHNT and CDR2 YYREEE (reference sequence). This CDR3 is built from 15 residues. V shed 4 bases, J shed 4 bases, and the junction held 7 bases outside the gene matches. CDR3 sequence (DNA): TGTGCCAGCAGCCCCCGACAGGGGACAGGAAACACCATATATTTT. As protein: CASSPRQGTGNTIYF.

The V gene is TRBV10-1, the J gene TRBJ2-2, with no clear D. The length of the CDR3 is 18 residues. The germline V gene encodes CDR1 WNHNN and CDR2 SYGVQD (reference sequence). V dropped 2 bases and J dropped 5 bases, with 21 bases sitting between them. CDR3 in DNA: TGCGCCAGCAGTGAGAACAGCAAACTTCCATATTTAACCGGGGAGCTGTTTTTT. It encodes CASSENSKLPYLTGELFF.

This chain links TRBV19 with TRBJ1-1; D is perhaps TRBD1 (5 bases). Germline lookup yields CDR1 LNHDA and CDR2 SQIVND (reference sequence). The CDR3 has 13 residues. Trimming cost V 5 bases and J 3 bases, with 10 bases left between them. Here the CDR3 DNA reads TGTGCCAGTAGTGACCCGGGGGACACTGAAGCTTTCTTT. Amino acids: CASSDPGDTEAFF.

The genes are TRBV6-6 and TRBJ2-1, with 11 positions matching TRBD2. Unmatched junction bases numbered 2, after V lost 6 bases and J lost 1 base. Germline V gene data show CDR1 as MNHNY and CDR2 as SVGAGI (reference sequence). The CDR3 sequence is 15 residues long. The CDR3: CASRLAGGSYNEQFF. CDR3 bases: TGTGCCAGCAGGTTAGCGGGGGGGTCCTACAATGAGCAGTTCTTC.

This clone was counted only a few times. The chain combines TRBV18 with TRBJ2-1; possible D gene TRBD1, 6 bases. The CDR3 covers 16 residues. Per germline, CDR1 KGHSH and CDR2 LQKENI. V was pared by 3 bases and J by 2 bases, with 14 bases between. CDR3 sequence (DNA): TGTGCCAGCTCACCGACAAGGACAGCCACCTACAATGAGCAGTTCTTC. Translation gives CASSPTRTATYNEQFF.

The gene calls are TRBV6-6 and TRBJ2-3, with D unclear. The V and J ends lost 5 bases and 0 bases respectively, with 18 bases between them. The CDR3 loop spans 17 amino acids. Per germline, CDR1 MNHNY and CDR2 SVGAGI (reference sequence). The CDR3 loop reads CASSLTLLPSSTDTQYF. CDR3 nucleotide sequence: TGTGCCAGCAGTCTCACTCTACTACCCTCTAGCACAGATACGCAGTATTTT.

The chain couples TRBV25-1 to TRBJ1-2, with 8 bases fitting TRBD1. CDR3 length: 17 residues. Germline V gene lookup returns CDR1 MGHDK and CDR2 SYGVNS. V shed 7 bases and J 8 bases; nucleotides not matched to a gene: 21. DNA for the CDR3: TGTGCCAGCACCAAACAATTTCTGGACAGGGACATTCTAGGCTACACCTTC. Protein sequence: CASTKQFLDRDILGYTF.

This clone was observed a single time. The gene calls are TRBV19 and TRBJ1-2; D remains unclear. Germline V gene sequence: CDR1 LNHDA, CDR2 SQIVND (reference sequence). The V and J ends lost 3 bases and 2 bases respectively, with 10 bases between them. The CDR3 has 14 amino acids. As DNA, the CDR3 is TGTGCCAGTAGTATTCAAGAGGGAAACTATGGCTACACCTTC. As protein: CASSIQEGNYGYTF.

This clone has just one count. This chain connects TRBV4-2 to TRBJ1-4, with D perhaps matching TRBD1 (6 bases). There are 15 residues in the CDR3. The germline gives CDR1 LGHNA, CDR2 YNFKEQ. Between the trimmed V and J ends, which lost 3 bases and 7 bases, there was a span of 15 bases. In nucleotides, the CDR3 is TGTGCCAGCAGCCACCCACAGGGTCTTGGTGAAAAACTGTTTTTT. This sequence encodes CASSHPQGLGEKLFF.

The CDR3 DNA sequence: TGCGCCAGCAGCTTGTTACAGCCGGGGACTAGCACAGATACGCAGTATTTT. This codes for CASSLLQPGTSTDTQYF. V usage is TRBV5-1 and J usage is TRBJ2-3, with D maybe TRBD2 (6 bases). The CDR3 has 17 amino acids. With 1 base removed from V and 0 bases from J, the gap between germline ends came to 15 bases. Germline V CDR1 and CDR2: SGHRS, YFSETQ.